Presented here are 6 T cell receptor beta chains from one specimen sequenced in a study of Ad26.COV2.S vaccination and SARS-CoV-2 variants (dated by TCRdb to the early 2020s). This specimen's treatment or condition label, interpreted: approximately 18 received Ad26.COV2.S at low or high dose, single or two shots; about 5 received placebo; per-sample allocation not given. For vaccine and placebo recipients, the sequenced repertoires came from samples collected on day 63 after the first injection. Libraries were made using the immunoSEQ multiplex PCR assay. What TCRdb holds here is the immuneACCESS table cut down to in-frame rearrangements. Part of the clones is not present; checked against another copy, under half of the missing clones reflect an unresolved V gene, and the others are unexplained. The sample table records about 400,000 clones; about 89% of these occur just once. Approximately 1.9% of the sample is taken by the ten largest.

Specimen: peripheral blood, collected in a trial of Ad26.COV2.S vaccine versus placebo. The receptors shown here come from a person aged 18 to 65 who received the Ad26.COV2.S COVID-19 vaccine or a placebo.

The gene calls are TRBV5-1 and TRBJ1-6; D is possibly TRBD1 (6 bases). Germline V lookup: CDR1 SGHRS, CDR2 YFSETQ. The CDR3 totals 14 residues. The V gene lost 3 bases and the J gene lost 5 bases, with 9 bases spanning the gap. This CDR3 is CASSSQGHNSPLHF. Here the CDR3 DNA reads TGCGCCAGCAGCTCACAGGGACATAATTCACCCCTCCACTTT. The full variable domain, its missing parts supplied by reference TRBV5-1 and TRBJ1-6, is KAGVTQTPRYLIKTRGQQVTLSCSPISGHRSVSWYQQTPGQGLQFLFEYFSETQRNKGNFPGRFSGRQFSNSRSEMNVSTLELGDSALYLCASSSQGHNSPLHFGNGTRLTVT.

V usage is TRBV30 and J usage is TRBJ1-5; D remains unclear. V lost 1 base to trimming and J lost 1 base, with 2 bases between them. This CDR3 contains 12 residues. Germline CDR1 is GTSNPN and CDR2 is SVGIG (reference sequence). DNA of the CDR3: TGTGCCTGGAGTGACAGCAATCAGCCCCAGCATTTT. Its translation is CAWSDSNQPQHF. Using reference TRBV30 and TRBJ1-5 for the parts outside the CDR3, the full variable domain is SQTIHQWPATLVQPVGSPLSLECTVEGTSNPNLYWYRQAAGRGLQLLFYSVGIGQISSEVPQNLSASRPQDRQFILSSKKLLLSDSGFYLCAWSDSNQPQHFGDGTRLSIL.

The chain uses TRBV12-3 or TRBV12-4 and TRBJ2-3, with D uncertain. V was cut by 7 bases and J by 5 bases, with 4 bases left in between. The CDR3 sequence is 10 residues long. In nucleotides, the CDR3 is TGTGCCAGCACCCAAGATACGCAGTATTTT. This sequence encodes CASTQDTQYF.

The J gene is TRBJ1-3, the V gene TRBV2; D gene unclear. From germline, CDR1 is SNHLY and CDR2 FYNNEI. The CDR3 length is 16 residues. Trimming left V 1 base short and J 0 bases short, with 10 bases between. The CDR3 bases are TGTGCCAGCAGTGAAGGACGGCCAATCTCTGGAAACACCATATATTTT. Translation gives CASSEGRPISGNTIYF.

V gene TRBV23-1 combines with J gene TRBJ1-6, with a possible D match to TRBD1 (6 bases). TRBV23-1 qualifies as an ORF whose function is uncertain. The CDR3 consists of 16 residues. V was clipped by 4 bases and J by 18 bases, with 28 bases between them. The CDR3 nucleotides read TGCGCCAGCAGTCCACTGAATACAAACAGGGTTCACCCCTCCCACTTT. It translates to CASSPLNTNRVHPSHF.

V is TRBV5-1 and J is TRBJ1-2, with D tentatively TRBD1 (6 bases). The CDR3 is made up of 13 amino acids. Germline assignment: CDR1 SGHRS and CDR2 YFSETQ. With 4 bases removed from V and 8 bases from J, the gap between germline ends came to 15 bases. The DNA for the CDR3 is TGCGCCAGCAGCCTGGAGACAGGTGGAGGCTACACCTTC. Amino acid sequence: CASSLETGGGYTF.